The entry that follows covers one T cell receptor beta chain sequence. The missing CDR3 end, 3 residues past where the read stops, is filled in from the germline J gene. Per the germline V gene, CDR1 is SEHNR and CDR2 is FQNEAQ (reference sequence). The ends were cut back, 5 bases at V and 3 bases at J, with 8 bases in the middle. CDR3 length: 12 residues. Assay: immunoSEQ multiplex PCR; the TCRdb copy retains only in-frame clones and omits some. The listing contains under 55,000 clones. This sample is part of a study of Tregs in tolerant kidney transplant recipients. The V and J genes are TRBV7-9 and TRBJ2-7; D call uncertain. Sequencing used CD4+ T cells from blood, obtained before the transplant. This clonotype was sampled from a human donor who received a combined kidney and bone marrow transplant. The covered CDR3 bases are TGTGCCAGCAGCCATAGTCTCTACGAG. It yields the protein CASSHSLYE. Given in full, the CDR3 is CASSHSLYEQYF.